Listed below are T cell receptor beta chains from one sample, sequenced in a study of identical twins. TCRdb recomputed calls from the 5' RACE reads with MiXCR, one row per CDR3 protein. Of some 790,000 distinct CDR3 sequences in the sample, roughly 18% are singletons; the top ten hold 10% to 15%. The same data also contributed to another study, on T cells expressing NK-cell markers.

The sample comprised PBMCs. All receptors come from a woman between 18 and 29 years old in good health. Each CDR3 is given with its conserved first and last residue. The D gene is left open where the match is weak. Part of the rows lack a size; the others show once, few, many or a class for expanded clones.

14	few	TRBV10-3	-	TRBJ2-1	CAIGGPFSGNEQFF	TGTGCCATCGGTGGGCCTTTTTCCGGCAATGAGCAGTTCTTC
14	-	TRBV7-2	TRBD2	TRBJ2-7	CASSTSGIGYEQYF	TGTGCCAGCAGCACCAGCGGGATTGGCTACGAGCAGTACTTC
14	few	TRBV10-1	-	TRBJ2-4	CASSESMGPAIQYF	TGCGCCAGCAGTGAGTCGATGGGGCCCGCCATTCAGTACTTC
14	-	TRBV6-2/TRBV6-3	TRBD2	TRBJ2-7	CASGSGRAVYEQYF	TGTGCCAGCGGAAGCGGGAGGGCGGTTTACGAGCAGTACTTC
15	-	TRBV19	-	TRBJ2-1	CASSKVLFSYNEQFF	TGTGCCAGTAGTAAAGTTTTGTTCTCCTACAATGAGCAGTTCTTC
15	-	TRBV5-1	-	TRBJ2-3	CASSADYASTDTQYF	TGCGCCAGCAGCGCAGACTATGCTAGCACAGATACGCAGTATTTT
15	few	TRBV27	-	TRBJ2-2	CASRRGLSNTGELFF	TGTGCCAGCAGGAGAGGGTTATCGAACACCGGGGAGCTGTTTTTT
10	-	TRBV6-1	-	TRBJ1-2	CASFLRGYTF	TGTGCCAGCTTCCTCCGTGGCTACACCTTC
13	-	TRBV29-1	TRBD1	TRBJ2-3	CSVGRGGEGTQYF	TGCAGCGTTGGTCGAGGGGGCGAAGGTACGCAGTATTTT
9	-	TRBV6-1	-	TRBJ1-1	CASSEEAFF	TGTGCCAGCAGTGAAGAAGCTTTCTTT
15	few	TRBV6-5	TRBD1	TRBJ2-2	CASSRTRQGPGELFF	TGTGCCAGCAGCCGTACTCGACAGGGTCCCGGGGAGCTGTTTTTT
15	few	TRBV12-3/TRBV12-4	-	TRBJ2-5	CASSRGQQDQETQYF	TGTGCCAGCAGTCGAGGGCAGCAAGACCAAGAGACCCAGTACTTC
16	few	TRBV10-3	-	TRBJ1-5	CAISPGGGDGNQPQHF	TGTGCCATCAGCCCCGGCGGGGGTGATGGCAATCAGCCCCAGCATTTT
15	once	TRBV6-1	TRBD1	TRBJ2-7	CASRPYRDRAYEQYF	TGTGCCAGCAGGCCATATCGGGACAGAGCCTACGAGCAGTACTTC
13	few	TRBV6-1	-	TRBJ2-3	CASSAGFPDTQYF	TGTGCCAGCAGCGCAGGGTTCCCAGATACGCAGTATTTT
16	-	TRBV20-1	-	TRBJ1-1	CSARDGGGDWDTEAFF	TGCAGTGCTAGAGACGGCGGGGGCGATTGGGACACTGAAGCTTTCTTT
15	-	TRBV20-1	TRBD2	TRBJ2-1	CSAKRGLAGLNEQFF	TGCAGTGCTAAGAGGGGGCTAGCGGGGTTAAACGAGCAGTTCTTC
14	many	TRBV12-3/TRBV12-4	-	TRBJ2-1	CASSFTSPHNEQFF	TGTGCCAGCAGTTTTACTAGCCCCCACAATGAGCAGTTCTTC
16	few	TRBV11-2	-	TRBJ2-2	CASSLGRGGNTGELFF	TGTGCCAGCAGCTTAGGTAGGGGCGGAAACACCGGGGAGCTGTTTTTT
13	few	TRBV19	-	TRBJ1-1	CASSEHLNTEAFF	TGTGCCAGTAGTGAACACCTGAACACTGAAGCTTTCTTT
13	-	TRBV20-1	TRBD2	TRBJ2-7	CSAPGGNLDEQYF	TGCAGTGCCCCGGGGGGGAATTTAGACGAGCAGTACTTC
14	few	TRBV20-1	TRBD2	TRBJ2-1	CSARVLAGTNEQFF	TGCAGTGCTAGGGTTCTAGCGGGAACGAATGAGCAGTTCTTC
19	-	TRBV4-3	TRBD2	TRBJ2-5	CASSQGPGLARPAQETQYF	TGCGCCAGCAGCCAAGGACCGGGACTAGCGAGACCAGCCCAAGAGACCCAGTACTTC
12	-	TRBV6-2/TRBV6-3	-	TRBJ1-1	CASGVRGWMTFF	TGTGCCAGCGGAGTCAGGGGTTGGATGACTTTCTTT
15	-	TRBV5-1	-	TRBJ1-1	CASSSTTSQGSGAFF	TGCGCCAGCAGCTCTACTACCTCACAGGGTTCAGGAGCTTTCTTT
14	-	TRBV20-1	-	TRBJ2-3	CSARRGIGTDTQYF	TGCAGTGCCAGGAGGGGGATAGGCACAGATACGCAGTATTTT
16	few	TRBV16	-	TRBJ2-7	CASSQSGARARDEQYF	TGTGCCAGCAGCCAATCGGGGGCCAGGGCGAGGGACGAGCAGTACTTC
14	-	TRBV5-1	-	TRBJ2-5	CASSFIVDKETQYF	TGCGCCAGCAGCTTTATTGTGGACAAAGAGACCCAGTACTTC
13	many	TRBV5-1	-	TRBJ1-3	CASSLAPENTIYF	TGCGCCAGCAGCTTGGCTCCGGAAAACACCATATATTTT
13	-	TRBV10-3	-	TRBJ1-2	CAISIGQFYGYTF	TGTGCCATCAGCATTGGACAGTTCTATGGCTACACCTTC
14	few	TRBV5-1	TRBD2	TRBJ2-1	CASLDLAGESEQFF	TGCGCCAGCCTTGATCTAGCGGGAGAAAGTGAGCAGTTCTTC